The 26 T cell receptor beta chains in this list originate from one sample, sequenced in a study of blood T cell repertoires in COVID-19 (dated by TCRdb to the early 2020s). Library construction relied on the immunoSEQ multiplex PCR assay. Entries here come from immuneACCESS through TCRdb and include only in-frame sequences with V and J called. Some clones fail to appear in such tables; in the studies checked, an unresolved V gene covers under half of the shortfall, and the cause of the remainder is unknown. The sample data list more than 150,000 clones, and almost 85% of these were observed just once. 11% of the sample is in the top ten clones. What was sequenced was PBMCs or T cells enriched from blood (not recorded which). Receptor source: a man over 45 who had recovered from COVID-19.

This clone was recorded only once. The V call is TRBV7-3, the J call TRBJ2-1; TRBD1 aligns across 9 bases. The CDR3 sequence is 17 residues long. Trimming at V came to 4 bases and at J to 4 bases, leaving 11 bases not matched to a gene. Per germline, CDR1 SGHTA and CDR2 FQGTGA. Here the CDR3 reads CASSSKPGQGPYNEQFF. CDR3 DNA: TGTGCCAGCAGCTCTAAACCGGGACAGGGACCTTACAATGAGCAGTTCTTC.

This chain connects TRBV19 to TRBJ2-7; 9 nucleotides agree with TRBD1. Germline CDR1 and CDR2: LNHDA and SQIVND (reference sequence). The CDR3 extends over 14 amino acids. Germline trimming cut 6 bases from V and 8 bases from J; bases unmatched to any gene: 11. The CDR3 nucleotides are TGTGCCAGTAGCGACACTCCGACAGGGGGGAAGCAGTACTTC. Protein product: CASSDTPTGGKQYF.

The chain links TRBV3-1 (or the pseudogene TRBV3-2) to TRBJ2-3, with 11 bases fitting TRBD2. The CDR3 has 18 residues. Germline values: CDR1 LGHDT, CDR2 YNNKEL (reference sequence). J was trimmed by 0 bases and V by 1 base; bases with no gene match: 6. This chain's CDR3 is CASSQASGRSTSTDTQYF. CDR3 bases: TGTGCCAGCAGCCAAGCTAGCGGGAGGTCCACTAGCACAGATACGCAGTATTTT.

The V gene is TRBV19, the J gene TRBJ1-2, with D perhaps matching TRBD1 (5 bases). Trimming removed 6 bases at V and 3 bases at J, with 11 bases between. CDR1 LNHDA and CDR2 SQIVND come from the germline V gene (reference sequence). There are 13 residues in the CDR3. CDR3 sequence reads: CASSNRGYYGYTF. CDR3 in DNA: TGTGCCAGTAGCAATAGGGGCTACTATGGCTACACCTTC.

The chain employs TRBV5-1 and TRBJ2-7, with D unclear. The CDR3 totals 14 residues. The V gene's germline CDR1 is SGHRS and CDR2 YFSETQ. Trimming shortened V by 1 base and J by 1 base, and 9 bases separated the two germline ends. CDR3 region: CASSLILGSYEQYF. The CDR3 DNA reads TGCGCCAGCAGCTTGATTCTAGGATCCTACGAGCAGTACTTC.

V gene TRBV5-1 combines with J gene TRBJ2-7; D perhaps matches TRBD2 (6 bases). Per the germline V gene, CDR1 is SGHRS and CDR2 is YFSETQ. The CDR3 is made up of 13 amino acids. With 6 bases removed from V and 0 bases from J, the gap between germline ends came to 10 bases. The CDR3 region is CASTWGDSYEQYF. In nucleotides, the CDR3 is TGCGCCAGCACGTGGGGGGACTCCTACGAGCAGTACTTC.

The gene calls are TRBV6-5 and TRBJ1-1; D perhaps matches TRBD1 (5 bases). This CDR3 contains 15 residues. Germline V gene lookup returns CDR1 MNHEY and CDR2 SVGAGI. Trimming left V 0 bases short and J 6 bases short, with 14 bases between. This CDR3 reads CASSYSGQAKSEAFF. The CDR3 bases are TGTGCCAGCAGTTACTCTGGACAAGCTAAATCTGAAGCTTTCTTT.

As to this clone: Mismatch with germline at one junction end may stem from a read error. CDR3 protein: CASSQIRTAAQSF. The DNA for the CDR3 is TGTGCCAGCAGCCAAATCCGGACAGCGGCCCAATCTTTC. The V and J genes are TRBV16 and TRBJ2-7, with D perhaps TRBD1 (6 bases). CDR3 length: 13 amino acids. Germline loops: CDR1 KGHSY, CDR2 FQNENV.

The CDR3 reads CASSHNPGSDTQYF. In DNA, the CDR3 is TGTGCCAGCAGCCACAATCCGGGATCAGATACGCAGTATTTT. The chain joins TRBV3-1 (or the pseudogene TRBV3-2) to TRBJ2-3, with D maybe TRBD2 (5 bases). The CDR3 totals 14 residues. V shed 3 bases and J shed 4 bases, with 11 bases lying between them. Germline CDR1 is LGHDT and CDR2 is YNNKEL (reference sequence).

This clone was seen only once. V is TRBV18 and J is TRBJ2-7; D gene uncertain. The CDR3 runs to 11 residues. V was clipped by 6 bases and J by 0 bases, with 3 bases between them. Looked up from germline, CDR1 is KGHSH and CDR2 is LQKENI. The CDR3 DNA sequence: TGTGCCAGCTCTAGCTCCTACGAGCAGTACTTC. It codes for CASSSSYEQYF.

This chain joins TRBV5-1 and TRBJ2-7; 8 nucleotides match TRBD1. CDR1 is SGHRS and CDR2 is YFSETQ in the germline V gene. CDR3 length: 14 residues. J gave up 3 bases and V 0 bases, and 2 bases lay outside the gene matches. Written as DNA, the CDR3 is TGCGCCAGCAGCTTGGCAGGGGGCAGCTACGAGCAGTACTTC. It is translated as CASSLAGGSYEQYF.

V and J are TRBV14 and TRBJ1-5; D remains unclear. With 2 bases removed from V and 0 bases from J, the gap between germline ends came to 2 bases. The CDR3 spans 13 residues. CDR1 and CDR2 from the germline V gene are SGHDN and FVKESK. The CDR3 is CASSQYSNQPQHF. The CDR3 nucleotides read TGTGCCAGCAGCCAATATAGCAATCAGCCCCAGCATTTT.

The V and J genes are TRBV9 and TRBJ1-6; D remains unclear. The V end was cut by 4 bases, the J end by 8 bases, with 10 bases between. Germline CDR1 and CDR2: SGDLS and YYNGEE. This CDR3 is 13 amino acids long. As DNA, the CDR3 is TGTGCCAGCAGCACGAGGTTGGATTCACCCCTCCACTTT. Protein: CASSTRLDSPLHF.

This clone was detected once. The chain combines TRBV6-5 with TRBJ2-2; weak D call: TRBD2 (6 bases). This CDR3 is built from 14 residues. CDR1 and CDR2 from the germline V gene are MNHEY and SVGAGI. Trimming left V 6 bases short and J 7 bases short, with 15 bases between. CDR3 nucleotides: TGTGCCAGCAGGATTACGGACTATTTCGGGGAGCTGTTTTTT. Its protein is CASRITDYFGELFF.

The V gene is TRBV29-1, the J gene TRBJ2-4; D perhaps matches TRBD2 (6 bases). V dropped 6 bases and J dropped 0 bases, with 12 bases sitting between them. The CDR3 consists of 14 residues. CDR1 is SQVTM, CDR2 ANQGSEA, per germline. The CDR3 DNA reads as TGCAGCGTGGGTGGGGGACTAGCCAAAAACATTCAGTACTTC. Its translation is CSVGGGLAKNIQYF.

This chain joins TRBV28 and TRBJ2-6, with a tentative D call TRBD2 (5 bases). Germline values: CDR1 MDHEN, CDR2 SYDVKM. Trimming removed 4 bases at V and 4 bases at J, with 17 bases between. CDR3 length: 17 amino acids. CDR3 protein: CASSSRVLSVGANVLTF. As DNA, the CDR3 is TGTGCCAGCAGTTCGCGGGTCTTGTCAGTCGGGGCCAACGTCCTGACTTTC.

A single count supports this clone. The J gene is TRBJ1-1, the V gene TRBV28; maybe TRBD1 (5 bases). V gave up 11 bases and J gave up 5 bases, with 18 bases separating them. The CDR3 totals 13 residues. The germline V gene encodes CDR1 MDHEN and CDR2 SYDVKM. CDR3 protein: CASSSGGPTEAFF. Here the CDR3 DNA reads TGTGCCTCCTCTTCCGGGGGTCCGACTGAAGCTTTCTTT.

The rearrangement links TRBV6-4 to TRBJ2-3; 7 bases map to TRBD2. The CDR3 runs to 14 residues. V shed 6 bases and J 0 bases; nucleotides not matched to a gene: 3. Germline-derived CDR1 and CDR2 are MRHNA and SNTAGT. In nucleotides, the CDR3 is TGTGCCAGCAGCGAGCGGGGAAGCACAGATACGCAGTATTTT. Its translation is CASSERGSTDTQYF.

The rearrangement links TRBV5-4 to TRBJ2-5; D uncertain. V lost 0 bases to trimming and J lost 2 bases, with 8 bases between them. Germline assignment: CDR1 SGHNT and CDR2 YYREEE (reference sequence). CDR3 length: 14 amino acids. The chain's CDR3 is CASSLARRQETQYF. CDR3 in DNA: TGTGCCAGCAGCTTGGCCAGGCGACAAGAGACCCAGTACTTC.

This clone came up a few times. CDR3 bases: TGTGCCAGCAGCCCCCAGAGACTTACCGGACGGGGAGGGGCAGAGACCCAGTACTTC. Its translation is CASSPQRLTGRGGAETQYF. The rearrangement joins TRBV9 to TRBJ2-5; TRBD2 agrees at 7 bases. V shed 4 bases, J shed 4 bases, and the junction held 22 bases outside the gene matches. In germline, CDR1 is SGDLS, CDR2 YYNGEE. CDR3 length: 19 amino acids.

V usage is TRBV11-3 and J usage is TRBJ2-7; D uncertain. Trimming pared 3 bases from V and 3 bases from J, leaving 9 bases between. Germline V gene lookup returns CDR1 SGHNT and CDR2 YENEEA. The CDR3 length is 13 residues. CDR3 region: CASSFNGYYEQYF. The CDR3 DNA reads as TGTGCCAGCAGCTTCAACGGGTACTACGAGCAGTACTTC.

This chain joins TRBV20-1 and TRBJ2-1; TRBD2 is a possible D gene (6 bases). The germline V and J ends were trimmed by 3 bases and 0 bases, with 9 bases remaining between them. Germline values: CDR1 DFQATT, CDR2 SNEGSKA (reference sequence). CDR3 length: 14 residues. In DNA, the CDR3 is TGCAGTGCTAGTGGCGGGGTCTCCTACAATGAGCAGTTCTTC. Translation: CSASGGVSYNEQFF.

Many counts were recorded for this clone. The V and J genes are TRBV18 and TRBJ1-5, with 7 bases aligning to TRBD1. Germline trimming cut 3 bases from V and 4 bases from J; bases unmatched to any gene: 9. The germline V gene has CDR1 KGHSH and CDR2 LQKENI. The CDR3 is 16 residues long. In DNA form, the CDR3 reads TGTGCCAGCTCACCCGTCACACAGGGGACTAATCAGCCCCAGCATTTT. Encoded protein: CASSPVTQGTNQPQHF.

Worth noting for this clone: Other DNA sequences in this sample translate to the same CDR3. This chain's CDR3 is CASRDSSYNEQFF. CDR3 nucleotide sequence: TGTGCCAGCCGGGACAGCTCCTACAATGAGCAGTTCTTC. The chain is built from TRBV2 and TRBJ2-1; 7 bases align to TRBD1. The CDR3 loop spans 13 amino acids. After removal of 8 bases from V and 0 bases from J, the junction contained 1 base not matched to a gene. The germline V gene has CDR1 SNHLY and CDR2 FYNNEI.

This clone was detected a few times. V and J are TRBV19 and TRBJ1-1; the D is unclear. This CDR3 has 14 residues. V lost 6 bases, J lost 0 bases, and 11 bases lay in between. In germline, CDR1 is LNHDA, CDR2 SQIVND (reference sequence). This chain's CDR3 is CASRVPIMNTEAFF. DNA of the CDR3: TGTGCCAGTAGGGTCCCTATTATGAACACTGAAGCTTTCTTT.

This chain uses TRBV24-1 with TRBJ2-3; unclear D gene. The CDR3 covers 13 residues. The germline V and J ends were trimmed by 9 bases and 3 bases, with 12 bases remaining between them. Germline V gene data show CDR1 as KGHDR and CDR2 as SFDVKD. The CDR3 nucleotides are TGTGCCACCCGAGAAACGATGACAGATACGCAGTATTTT. Protein sequence: CATRETMTDTQYF.